This is a list of T cell receptor beta chains from one sample in a study of identical twins. TCRdb fed the 5' RACE reads into MiXCR, producing one record per CDR3 protein. The sample lists some 1,600,000 distinct CDR3 sequences, about 32% occurring once. Source material: cord blood. These receptors originate from a newborn girl in good health. Each CDR3 is given with its conserved first and last residue. The D gene is left open where the match is weak. Size is stated for part of the rows, as once, few or many counts, or as a class when the clone is expanded.

d_gene: TRBD1; v_gene: TRBV28; j_gene: TRBJ2-7; abundance: few; CDR3nt: TGTGCCAGCAGTCCCTTCGACAGGGACTACGAGCAGTACTTC; CDR3aa: CASSPFDRDYEQYF
d_gene: -; v_gene: TRBV5-1; j_gene: TRBJ2-1; abundance: few; CDR3nt: TGCGCCAGCAGCCCCGTAGGGGATTTGACCTACAATGAGCAGTTCTTC; CDR3aa: CASSPVGDLTYNEQFF
d_gene: TRBD1; v_gene: TRBV12-3/TRBV12-4; j_gene: TRBJ2-7; abundance: many; CDR3nt: TGTGCCAGCAGGAAGACAGGGGACTCCTACGAGCAGTACTTC; CDR3aa: CASRKTGDSYEQYF
d_gene: -; v_gene: TRBV5-1; j_gene: TRBJ1-2; abundance: -; CDR3nt: TGCGCCAGCAGCTTGGCGGGTCAAGCCGTCTATGGCTACACCTTC; CDR3aa: CASSLAGQAVYGYTF
d_gene: -; v_gene: TRBV10-3; j_gene: TRBJ2-3; abundance: -; CDR3nt: TGTGCCATCAGTGAGACCGGACAGATAACAGATACGCAGTATTTT; CDR3aa: CAISETGQITDTQYF
d_gene: -; v_gene: TRBV27; j_gene: TRBJ1-2; abundance: few; CDR3nt: TGTGCCAGCAGTCCGGCTCCGGGACCGCTCTATGGCTACACCTTC; CDR3aa: CASSPAPGPLYGYTF
d_gene: TRBD2; v_gene: TRBV20-1; j_gene: TRBJ2-3; abundance: -; CDR3nt: TGCAGTGCTAGAGAGGGGTCTAGCGGGAGGGCAGATACGCAGTATTTT; CDR3aa: CSAREGSSGRADTQYF
d_gene: -; v_gene: TRBV28; j_gene: TRBJ1-3; abundance: once; CDR3nt: TGTGCCAGCAGTTTGGGGGCAGGGGTGGACACCATATATTTT; CDR3aa: CASSLGAGVDTIYF
d_gene: TRBD1; v_gene: TRBV7-2; j_gene: TRBJ1-2; abundance: -; CDR3nt: TGTGCCAGCGTATGGACAGGGAGCTATGGCTACACCTTC; CDR3aa: CASVWTGSYGYTF
d_gene: -; v_gene: TRBV4-2; j_gene: TRBJ1-2; abundance: -; CDR3nt: TGTGCCAGCAGCCAGGCCCTCGACAGTAGTTATGGCTACACCTTC; CDR3aa: CASSQALDSSYGYTF
d_gene: -; v_gene: TRBV7-2; j_gene: TRBJ2-1; abundance: -; CDR3nt: TGTGCCAGCAGCTTGGATGGGGCCCTAACCGGCAATGAGCAGTTCTTC; CDR3aa: CASSLDGALTGNEQFF
d_gene: -; v_gene: TRBV6-6; j_gene: TRBJ2-7; abundance: once; CDR3nt: TGTGCCAGCAGTTACGCGAAAGGGGGGAAGGGGTACAATGAGCAGTACTTC; CDR3aa: CASSYAKGGKGYNEQYF
d_gene: -; v_gene: TRBV7-2; j_gene: TRBJ1-1; abundance: few; CDR3nt: TGTGCCAGCAGCTTATGGGGGGCGCATAAGAACACTGAAGCTTTCTTT; CDR3aa: CASSLWGAHKNTEAFF
d_gene: -; v_gene: TRBV30; j_gene: TRBJ2-3; abundance: -; CDR3nt: TGTGCCTGGCTGCTACAGGGACCAAATACGCAGTATTTT; CDR3aa: CAWLLQGPNTQYF
d_gene: -; v_gene: TRBV20-1; j_gene: TRBJ2-7; abundance: many; CDR3nt: TGCAGTGCTAGAGAGGGGACTGTTTACGAGCAGTACTTC; CDR3aa: CSAREGTVYEQYF
d_gene: -; v_gene: TRBV20-1; j_gene: TRBJ2-5; abundance: many; CDR3nt: TGCAGTGCTAGAGACAGGGGAGAGACCCAGTACTTC; CDR3aa: CSARDRGETQYF
d_gene: TRBD2; v_gene: TRBV5-1; j_gene: TRBJ2-3; abundance: many; CDR3nt: TGTGCCAGCAGCTTTAGCGGGGGGGCAGATACGCAGTATTTT; CDR3aa: CASSFSGGADTQYF
d_gene: TRBD2; v_gene: TRBV2; j_gene: TRBJ2-3; abundance: -; CDR3nt: TGTGCCAGCATTCGCCTCACTAGCGCAAGGGCAGATACGCAGTATTTT; CDR3aa: CASIRLTSARADTQYF
d_gene: -; v_gene: TRBV10-3; j_gene: TRBJ2-6; abundance: many; CDR3nt: TGTGCCATCAGTGAGGGACACTCTGGGGCCAACGTCCTGACTTTC; CDR3aa: CAISEGHSGANVLTF
d_gene: TRBD2; v_gene: TRBV4-2; j_gene: TRBJ2-1; abundance: -; CDR3nt: TGTGCCAGCAGCCAAGACCCCTTCTACAGCTTAGCGGGGGGATACAATGAGCAGTTCTTC; CDR3aa: CASSQDPFYSLAGGYNEQFF
d_gene: TRBD1; v_gene: TRBV6-1; j_gene: TRBJ2-7; abundance: few; CDR3nt: TGTGCCAGCAGAGCCCGGACAGGGGGCTACGAGCAGTACTTC; CDR3aa: CASRARTGGYEQYF
d_gene: TRBD1; v_gene: TRBV6-6; j_gene: TRBJ2-7; abundance: -; CDR3nt: TGTGCCAGCAGTGAGGGGGCGTCCGTCTCCTACGAGCAGTACTTC; CDR3aa: CASSEGASVSYEQYF
d_gene: -; v_gene: TRBV12-3/TRBV12-4; j_gene: TRBJ2-2; abundance: -; CDR3nt: TGTGCCAGCGGAATGACTAGGACCGGGGAGCTGTTTTTT; CDR3aa: CASGMTRTGELFF
d_gene: TRBD1; v_gene: TRBV20-1; j_gene: TRBJ1-2; abundance: -; CDR3nt: TGCAGTGCTAGAGATATGAGGCAGGGGGCGCGCTATGGCTACACCTTC; CDR3aa: CSARDMRQGARYGYTF
d_gene: -; v_gene: TRBV7-2; j_gene: TRBJ1-5; abundance: few; CDR3nt: TGTGCCAGCAGCTTACGGATCGCGGATCAGCCCCAGCATTTT; CDR3aa: CASSLRIADQPQHF
d_gene: TRBD1; v_gene: TRBV5-1; j_gene: TRBJ2-2; abundance: -; CDR3nt: TGCGCCAGCCGGAAGACAGGGGGGAACACCGGGGAGCTGTTTTTT; CDR3aa: CASRKTGGNTGELFF
d_gene: -; v_gene: TRBV6-1; j_gene: TRBJ1-1; abundance: -; CDR3nt: TGTGCCAGCAGTGGAAACCTTGGGAACACTGAAGCTTTCTTT; CDR3aa: CASSGNLGNTEAFF
d_gene: -; v_gene: TRBV20-1; j_gene: TRBJ2-3; abundance: once; CDR3nt: TGCAGTGCGAGACTAGTAGGACCCACAGATACGCAGTATTTT; CDR3aa: CSARLVGPTDTQYF
d_gene: TRBD1; v_gene: TRBV2; j_gene: TRBJ1-2; abundance: few; CDR3nt: TGTGCCAGCAGTGAAGCGAATGGACAGGGTGGCTACACCTTC; CDR3aa: CASSEANGQGGYTF
d_gene: -; v_gene: TRBV7-2; j_gene: TRBJ1-4; abundance: few; CDR3nt: TGTGCCAGCAGCTTCCGGTTGACGCAGAATGAAAAACTGTTTTTT; CDR3aa: CASSFRLTQNEKLFF
d_gene: TRBD1; v_gene: TRBV6-2/TRBV6-3; j_gene: TRBJ1-2; abundance: many; CDR3nt: TGTGCCAGCAGTTACGTCCTTTATATGGGACAGGCGGATTATCGCTACACCTTC; CDR3aa: CASSYVLYMGQADYRYTF
d_gene: -; v_gene: TRBV20-1; j_gene: TRBJ2-5; abundance: few; CDR3nt: TGCAGTGCTAACGCAACAGGCGCCCAAACCCTCCAAGAGACCCAGTACTTC; CDR3aa: CSANATGAQTLQETQYF
d_gene: TRBD1; v_gene: TRBV24-1; j_gene: TRBJ1-1; abundance: -; CDR3nt: TGTGCCACCAGAAGGGACAGCTCGTCTGAAGCTTTCTTT; CDR3aa: CATRRDSSSEAFF
d_gene: -; v_gene: TRBV2; j_gene: TRBJ2-4; abundance: -; CDR3nt: TGTGCCAGCAGGGGGGATAGGCGTGAGCAGTACTTC; CDR3aa: CASRGDRREQYF
d_gene: TRBD2; v_gene: TRBV6-6; j_gene: TRBJ2-1; abundance: few; CDR3nt: TGTGCCAGCAGTTACTCGAAAGCGGGAGGTGTAAATGAGCAGTTCTTC; CDR3aa: CASSYSKAGGVNEQFF
d_gene: TRBD2; v_gene: TRBV20-1; j_gene: TRBJ2-7; abundance: few; CDR3nt: TGCAGTGCTAGAGATTTGGGCCTAGCGGAAGAGCAGTACTTC; CDR3aa: CSARDLGLAEEQYF
d_gene: -; v_gene: TRBV20-1; j_gene: TRBJ2-3; abundance: -; CDR3nt: TGCAGTGCGCCGGACCTCCGCACAGATACGCAGTATTTT; CDR3aa: CSAPDLRTDTQYF
d_gene: TRBD2; v_gene: TRBV27; j_gene: TRBJ2-3; abundance: -; CDR3nt: TGTGCCAGCAGTTCAGAGACGGGAGGGCTCGCAGATACGCAGTATTTT; CDR3aa: CASSSETGGLADTQYF
d_gene: -; v_gene: TRBV6-1; j_gene: TRBJ1-4; abundance: few; CDR3nt: TGTGCCAGCAGTGAATTCGCGGCGGGTACCGATGAAAAACTGTTTTTT; CDR3aa: CASSEFAAGTDEKLFF
d_gene: TRBD2; v_gene: TRBV12-3/TRBV12-4; j_gene: TRBJ2-3; abundance: few; CDR3nt: TGTGCCAGCAGTTTAGCTGGGGCTAGCGGGAGCACAGATACGCAGTATTTT; CDR3aa: CASSLAGASGSTDTQYF
d_gene: -; v_gene: TRBV20-1; j_gene: TRBJ2-1; abundance: many; CDR3nt: TGCAGTGCTAGCGGGAGCAATGAGCAGTTCTTC; CDR3aa: CSASGSNEQFF
d_gene: TRBD2; v_gene: TRBV10-3; j_gene: TRBJ2-7; abundance: -; CDR3nt: TGTGCCACCCGAGACGGGACTAGCGGACCCTACGAGCAGTACTTC; CDR3aa: CATRDGTSGPYEQYF
d_gene: -; v_gene: TRBV10-3; j_gene: TRBJ1-2; abundance: -; CDR3nt: TGTGCCATCAGTGAGTCCGGTGGCGTCTATGGCTACACCTTC; CDR3aa: CAISESGGVYGYTF
d_gene: -; v_gene: TRBV4-1; j_gene: TRBJ2-7; abundance: few; CDR3nt: TGCGCCAGCAGCCAAGTGGGCTGGTCCCTCTCCTACGAGCAGTACTTC; CDR3aa: CASSQVGWSLSYEQYF
d_gene: -; v_gene: TRBV6-6; j_gene: TRBJ1-5; abundance: -; CDR3nt: TGTGCCAGCAGCCCCGGATCACCTTATAGCAATCAGCCCCAGCATTTT; CDR3aa: CASSPGSPYSNQPQHF
d_gene: -; v_gene: TRBV20-1; j_gene: TRBJ2-1; abundance: -; CDR3nt: TGCAGTGCTAGAGAGGGGGCGGTCGGGGAGAATGAGCAGTTCTTC; CDR3aa: CSAREGAVGENEQFF
d_gene: -; v_gene: TRBV20-1; j_gene: TRBJ2-3; abundance: few; CDR3nt: TGCAGTGCTAGCCCCGAGATAACTACGCAGTATTTT; CDR3aa: CSASPEITTQYF
d_gene: -; v_gene: TRBV6-6; j_gene: TRBJ2-5; abundance: many; CDR3nt: TGTGCCAGCAGTCCGTCGACAGTACAAGAGACCCAGTACTTC; CDR3aa: CASSPSTVQETQYF
d_gene: TRBD1; v_gene: TRBV12-3/TRBV12-4; j_gene: TRBJ2-1; abundance: -; CDR3nt: TGTGCCAGCAGTTTGACACAGGGGGAGTCTTGGAATGAGCAGTTCTTC; CDR3aa: CASSLTQGESWNEQFF